The entry below describes one T cell receptor (beta chain). These data are taken from a study of blood T cell repertoires in COVID-19. In the study overall: Whether acute or convalescent, the COVID-19 samples came from the United States, Italy and Spain. Sources were T cells, B-cell-depleted T cells, or PBMCs; the material itself was cDNA or gDNA.

Original data processing: The assay estimated nucleated cells by amplifying reference gene primers. Clones were read by immunoSEQ multiplex PCR, and TCRdb kept only the in-frame ones, dropping some. The V and J calls and the clone size are those of that table, but D and trimming were determined from the DNA. The sample includes 200,000 to 250,000 clones, 70% to 90% of them seen just once. This clonotype originated in a man aged 40-49 years with acute or convalescent COVID-19. The sequenced material came from peripheral blood.

The CDR3 loop reads CASSWTGEHGYTF. CDR3 bases: TGCGCCAGCAGCTGGACAGGGGAACACGGCTACACCTTC. This chain joins TRBV5-1 and TRBJ1-2, with 9 bases matching TRBD1. Trimming at V came to 3 bases and at J to 8 bases, leaving 5 bases not matched to a gene. The germline gives CDR1 SGHRS, CDR2 YFSETQ. This CDR3 is built from 13 residues.